This T cell receptor (beta chain) is drawn from a study of cytomegalovirus exposure and HLA in healthy donors. With 60 Vbeta and 13 Jbeta primers, the PCR was carried out. Libraries were prepared by immunoSEQ multiplex PCR; TCRdb keeps only in-frame clonotypes and omits some of them. The sample lists 150,000 to 200,000 clones; 68% were seen once. V was pared by 2 bases and J by 5 bases, with 8 bases of the junction left unmatched. This CDR3 region has 15 residues. Germline-derived CDR1 and CDR2 are SGHTA and FQGNSA. The chain carries TRBV7-2 and TRBJ2-7; TRBD2 matches at 8 bases. The sequencing input was PBMCs. The origin of this receptor is a middle-aged woman in good health and CMV-seropositive. CDR3 region: CASSLSRGGLDEQYF. The DNA of the CDR3 is TGTGCCAGCAGCTTATCCCGGGGGGGCTTGGACGAGCAGTACTTC.